A single sample gave rise to the 5 T cell receptor beta chains below, sequenced in a study of blood T cell repertoires in COVID-19. Sequencing used immunoSEQ multiplex PCR; TCRdb keeps in-frame clones, though not all of them. The sample yields 300,000 to 350,000 clones, 90% seen once. The sample consisted of peripheral blood. Every receptor here comes from a woman between 40 and 50 years old with COVID-19, enrolled during active disease.

V usage is TRBV5-4 and J usage is TRBJ2-3; TRBD2 matches at 16 bases. V shed 4 bases and J 2 bases; nucleotides not matched to a gene: 4. This CDR3 is 17 amino acids long. The germline V gene encodes CDR1 SGHNT and CDR2 YYREEE (reference sequence). CDR3 region: CASSPGTSGRDTDTQYF. The CDR3 nucleotides read TGTGCCAGCAGCCCCGGGACTAGCGGGAGGGACACAGATACGCAGTATTTT. Together with reference TRBV5-4 and TRBJ2-3, the CDR3 gives the full variable domain: ETGVTQSPTHLIKTRGQQVTLRCSSQSGHNTVSWYQQALGQGPQFIFQYYREEENGRGNFPPRFSGLQFPNYSSELNVNALELDDSALYLCASSPGTSGRDTDTQYFGPGTRLTVL.

The chain is built from TRBV3-1 (or the pseudogene TRBV3-2) and TRBJ2-7, with a weak D call TRBD1 (5 bases). Germline lookup yields CDR1 LGHDT and CDR2 YNNKEL (reference sequence). Trimming removed 3 bases from V and 0 bases from J, with 9 bases in between. The CDR3 is 14 amino acids. The CDR3 reads CASSHCRASYEQYF. The CDR3 DNA reads as TGTGCCAGCAGCCACTGCAGGGCCTCCTACGAGCAGTACTTC.

This chain joins TRBV19 and TRBJ1-1, with D possibly matching TRBD1 (5 bases). V lost 5 bases, J lost 2 bases, and 12 bases lay in between. The CDR3 sequence is 14 residues long. Germline CDR1 and CDR2: LNHDA and SQIVND (reference sequence). The CDR3 nucleotides read TGTGCCAGTAGTTGGGGGGTCTATAACACTGAAGCTTTCTTT. Translating it yields CASSWGVYNTEAFF.

The chain has TRBV5-1 and TRBJ1-2; D possibly corresponds to TRBD1 (6 bases). The CDR3 is 14 residues long. Trimming removed 0 bases from V and 4 bases from J, with 10 bases in between. The V gene's germline CDR1 is SGHRS and CDR2 YFSETQ. The CDR3 region has the DNA TGCGCCAGCAGCTTGGATGGCAGGGGCTATGGCTACACCTTC. Translated: CASSLDGRGYGYTF.

V gene TRBV19 combines with J gene TRBJ1-2, with D possibly matching TRBD1 (6 bases). Germline V gene lookup returns CDR1 LNHDA and CDR2 SQIVND (reference sequence). This CDR3 has 12 amino acids. V lost 9 bases, J lost 6 bases, and 14 bases lay in between. The CDR3: CASKDSRNGYTF. The CDR3 bases are TGTGCCAGCAAGGACAGTCGCAATGGCTACACCTTC.